Following are 18 T cell receptor beta chains from one sample sequenced in a study of cytomegalovirus exposure and HLA in healthy donors. The PCR ran on 60 Vbeta and 13 Jbeta primers. Produced via immunoSEQ multiplex PCR; TCRdb's table is partial and in-frame only. The sample has around 200,000 clones, less than 90% seen once. Sequenced material: PBMCs. These receptors were taken from a man in his fifties or sixties in good health and CMV-seronegative.

This rearrangement joins TRBV19 to TRBJ2-7, with 11 bases that match TRBD2. The germline V gene has CDR1 LNHDA and CDR2 SQIVND (reference sequence). The CDR3 length is 15 residues. V dropped 7 bases and J dropped 3; count of bases not matched to a gene: 8. The CDR3 DNA sequence: TGTGCCAGTAATCAGGGACTAGCGGACCTCTACGAGCAGTACTTC. Its translation: CASNQGLADLYEQYF.

The chain recombines TRBV7-2 with TRBJ2-3; possible D gene TRBD1, 5 bases. CDR1 SGHTA and CDR2 FQGNSA come from the germline V gene. This CDR3 comprises 15 residues. Trimming removed 0 bases from V and 4 bases from J, with 11 bases in between. The CDR3 bases are TGTGCCAGCAGCTTAGCGACAGACGGGTCAGATACGCAGTATTTT. Encoded protein: CASSLATDGSDTQYF.

This clone has just one count. This sequence joins TRBV6-5 and TRBJ1-5; a weak D match, TRBD1 (6 bases). The CDR3 totals 14 residues. Germline values: CDR1 MNHEY, CDR2 SVGAGI. Trimming removed 5 bases at V and 6 bases at J, with 14 bases between. DNA for the CDR3: TGTGCCAGCAGTCAGTACAGGGTTGGTCAGCCCCAGCATTTT. It translates to CASSQYRVGQPQHF.

Written as DNA, the CDR3 is TGTGCCAGTAGTACGGGACAGGGTATAACTAATGAAAAACTGTTTTTT. It encodes CASSTGQGITNEKLFF. The V call is TRBV19, the J call TRBJ1-4, with TRBD1 identical over 9 bases. The CDR3 runs to 16 residues. V shed 4 bases, J shed 1 base, and the junction held 4 bases outside the gene matches. Germline V gene lookup returns CDR1 LNHDA and CDR2 SQIVND (reference sequence). The complete variable domain, with remaining parts taken from reference TRBV19 and TRBJ1-4, reads DGGITQSPKYLFRKEGQNVTLSCEQNLNHDAMYWYRQDPGQGLRLIYYSQIVNDFQKGDIAEGYSVSREKKESFPLTVTSAQKNPTAFYLCASSTGQGITNEKLFFGSGTQLSVL.

This sequence joins TRBV19 and TRBJ2-5; D perhaps matches TRBD2 (6 bases). The CDR3 loop spans 16 amino acids. V lost 6 bases, J lost 5 bases, and 22 bases lay in between. CDR1 is LNHDA, CDR2 SQIVND, per germline (reference sequence). CDR3 in amino acids: CASRPGGRGNVETQYF. The CDR3 nucleotides read TGTGCCAGTAGACCAGGAGGGCGGGGAAACGTGGAGACCCAGTACTTC.

The gene calls are TRBV5-6 and TRBJ1-2, with D uncertain. The CDR3 is 14 amino acids. V was trimmed by 4 bases and J by 5 bases, leaving 15 bases between them. Germline values: CDR1 SGHDT, CDR2 YYEEEE. CDR3 sequence reads: CASSQRRGVYGYTF. In DNA form, the CDR3 reads TGTGCCAGCAGCCAACGACGGGGTGTTTATGGCTACACCTTC. The full variable domain, rest sourced from reference TRBV5-6 and TRBJ1-2, is DAGVTQSPTHLIKTRGQQVTLRCSPKSGHDTVSWYQQALGQGPQFIFQYYEEEERQRGNFPDRFSGHQFPNYSSELNVNALLLGDSALYLCASSQRRGVYGYTFGSGTRLTVV.

This clone was counted a single time. V usage is TRBV6-6 and J usage is TRBJ2-7; D ambiguous. V was cut by 6 bases and J by 4 bases, with 16 bases left in between. Germline V gives CDR1 MNHNY, CDR2 SVGAGI (reference sequence). The length of the CDR3 is 14 residues. The CDR3 DNA sequence: TGTGCCAGCAGACAATACATGGGCGATTACGAGCAGTACTTC. Its protein product is CASRQYMGDYEQYF.

The DNA for the CDR3 is TGTGCCAGCAGTTACTCCGGGACAGCGAGTAGGGTGTTTTTT. Protein product: CASSYSGTASRVFF. J is TRBJ1-4 and V is TRBV7-9; TRBD1 matches at 7 bases. Germline assignment: CDR1 SEHNR and CDR2 FQNEAQ (reference sequence). The CDR3 totals 14 residues. Trimming cost V 6 bases and J 15 bases; bases outside gene matches: 16.

The chain recombines TRBV28 with TRBJ2-4; the D gene is possibly TRBD2 (6 bases). The length of the CDR3 is 15 residues. V lost 1 base and J lost 3, with 10 bases in between. The germline V gene has CDR1 MDHEN and CDR2 SYDVKM. The CDR3 region has the DNA TGTGCCAGCAGTTTATTTGGGGGGTTCAAAAACATTCAGTACTTC. Its translation is CASSLFGGFKNIQYF.

The chain has TRBV7-2 and TRBJ1-3; 7 nucleotides agree with TRBD1. From germline, CDR1 is SGHTA and CDR2 FQGNSA. Germline trimming cut 5 bases from V and 2 bases from J; bases unmatched to any gene: 6. The CDR3 contains 15 residues. The CDR3 DNA follows: TGTGCCAGCAGCCCCCAGGGGGGAACTGGAAACACCATATATTTT. Translated, it gives CASSPQGGTGNTIYF.

This clone was counted only a few times. V is TRBV19 and J is TRBJ2-7; weak D call: TRBD2 (6 bases). Germline CDR1 LNHDA, CDR2 SQIVND (reference sequence). CDR3 length: 14 amino acids. Trimming left V 1 base short and J 7 bases short, with 14 bases between. The CDR3 spells CASSIAAGSREQYF. The DNA of the CDR3 is TGTGCCAGTAGTATAGCGGCCGGGAGCCGGGAGCAGTACTTC.

The gene calls are TRBV28 and TRBJ1-2, with TRBD1 identical over 8 bases. The trim removed 4 bases at V and 1 base at J, leaving 8 bases unmatched. Germline lookup yields CDR1 MDHEN and CDR2 SYDVKM. This CDR3 has 16 amino acids. CDR3 DNA: TGTGCCAGCAGTTCCTCTCGACAGGGGATTAACTATGGCTACACCTTC. This codes for CASSSSRQGINYGYTF.

The V call is TRBV5-6, the J call TRBJ1-6, with D uncertain. The CDR3 is made up of 13 amino acids. With 4 bases removed from V and 13 bases from J, the gap between germline ends came to 15 bases. The V gene's germline CDR1 is SGHDT and CDR2 YYEEEE. CDR3 in amino acids: CASSPSTGNPLHF. As DNA, the CDR3 is TGTGCCAGCAGCCCCTCTACGGGGAATCCCCTCCACTTT.

On this clone itself: The same CDR3 also results from other DNA sequences found in this sample. This sequence joins TRBV5-4 and TRBJ2-1; 11 bases are shared with TRBD2. The CDR3 spans 15 residues. Germline CDR1 and CDR2: SGHNT and YYREEE (reference sequence). Losses at the gene ends were 0 bases for V and 7 bases for J; bases not matched to a gene: 3. Here the CDR3 DNA reads TGTGCCAGCAGCTTGGGGCTAGCGGGGGGTAATGAGCAGTTCTTC. Amino acid sequence: CASSLGLAGGNEQFF.

This chain links TRBV6-5 with TRBJ1-2, with 11 bases fitting TRBD1. The CDR3 sequence is 16 residues long. J gave up 4 bases and V 0 bases, and 4 bases lay outside the gene matches. CDR1 is MNHEY, CDR2 SVGAGI, per germline. CDR3 residues: CASSYSRTGGGYGYTF. The DNA for the CDR3 is TGTGCCAGCAGTTACTCCAGGACAGGGGGCGGCTATGGCTACACCTTC.

V is TRBV4-1 and J is TRBJ2-1, with 11 bases matching TRBD1. The V segment lost 7 bases and the J segment 8 bases; nucleotides outside the gene matches: 7. Germline lookup yields CDR1 MGHRA and CDR2 YSYEKL. This CDR3 is built from 14 residues. Here the CDR3 DNA reads TGCGCCAGCACCGCGGACAGGGGGCTTTATGAGCAGTTCTTC. It specifies CASTADRGLYEQFF.

The gene calls are TRBV6-7 and TRBJ1-3; TRBD1 matches 12 bases. TRBV6-7 is an open reading frame whose function is uncertain. Trimming cost V 2 bases and J 3 bases; bases outside gene matches: 2. The CDR3 contains 16 residues. The CDR3 coding sequence is TGTGCCAGCAGTTACGGGACAGGGGGCTTTGGAAACACCATATATTTT. Its protein product is CASSYGTGGFGNTIYF.

The chain carries TRBV7-9 and TRBJ1-4; no clear D. V lost 5 bases to trimming and J lost 2 bases, with 9 bases between them. CDR3 length equals 14 residues. The germline V gene has CDR1 SEHNR and CDR2 FQNEAQ (reference sequence). The CDR3 DNA sequence: TGTGCCAGCAGCAACCTGAGGACTAATGAAAAACTGTTTTTT. Protein sequence: CASSNLRTNEKLFF. Combining the CDR3 with reference TRBV7-9 and TRBJ1-4 gives the whole variable domain DTGVSQNPRHKITKRGQNVTFRCDPISEHNRLYWYRQTLGQGPEFLTYFQNEAQLEKSRLLSDRFSAERPKGSFSTLEIQRTEQGDSAMYLCASSNLRTNEKLFFGSGTQLSVL.